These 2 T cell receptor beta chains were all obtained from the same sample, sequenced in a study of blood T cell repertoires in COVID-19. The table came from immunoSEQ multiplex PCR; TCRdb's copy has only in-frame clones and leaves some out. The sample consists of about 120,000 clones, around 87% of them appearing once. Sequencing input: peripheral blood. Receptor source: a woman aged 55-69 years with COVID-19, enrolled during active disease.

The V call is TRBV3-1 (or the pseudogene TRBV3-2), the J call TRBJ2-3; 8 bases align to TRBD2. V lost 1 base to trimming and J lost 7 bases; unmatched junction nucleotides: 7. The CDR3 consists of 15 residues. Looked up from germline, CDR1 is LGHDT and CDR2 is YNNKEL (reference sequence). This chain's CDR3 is CASSQGSGGFHTQYF. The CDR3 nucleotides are TGTGCCAGCAGCCAAGGCAGCGGGGGTTTCCATACGCAGTATTTT.

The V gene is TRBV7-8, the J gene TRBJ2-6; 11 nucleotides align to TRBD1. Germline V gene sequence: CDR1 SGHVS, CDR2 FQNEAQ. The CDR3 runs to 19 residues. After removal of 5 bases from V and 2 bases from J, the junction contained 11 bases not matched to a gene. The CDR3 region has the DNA TGTGCCAGCAGCCCGTCCCGGGACAGGGGGTTCGCTGGGGCCAACGTCCTGACTTTC. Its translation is CASSPSRDRGFAGANVLTF.